A selection of T cell receptor beta chains follows, all from one sample in a study of spatial heterogeneity in lung cancer. MiXCR, applied by TCRdb to the 5' RACE reads, yields one record per CDR3 protein. Seen here are approximately 50,000 distinct CDR3 sequences, less than 9.5% observed once, and the top ten hold roughly 35%. Here the sequenced sample was PBMCs, taken at follow-up. The receptors derive from a female donor with early-stage non-small cell lung cancer. Each CDR3 is given with its conserved first and last residue. D genes are given only for firm matches. Where a row states a size, it is once, few, many or the class of an expanded clone; other rows omit it.

v_call: TRBV7-2
clone_size: many
d_call: NA
j_call: TRBJ2-1
cdr3_aa: CASSAGPNEQFF
cdr3_nt: TGTGCCAGCAGCGCGGGACCCAATGAGCAGTTCTTC

v_call: TRBV12-3/TRBV12-4
clone_size: few
d_call: TRBD1
j_call: TRBJ1-5
cdr3_aa: CATVTTGGPQHF
cdr3_nt: TGTGCCACCGTAACCACAGGGGGCCCCCAGCATTTT

v_call: TRBV7-2
clone_size: many
d_call: NA
j_call: TRBJ1-1
cdr3_aa: CASSLETRGGMTFF
cdr3_nt: TGTGCCAGCAGCTTAGAGACGCGTGGGGGGATGACTTTCTTT

v_call: TRBV6-1
clone_size: many
d_call: NA
j_call: TRBJ2-1
cdr3_aa: CASSELTRSEQFF
cdr3_nt: TGTGCCAGCAGTGAATTAACCCGCAGTGAGCAGTTCTTC

v_call: TRBV20-1
clone_size: many
d_call: TRBD1
j_call: TRBJ1-2
cdr3_aa: CSASPLQGRQGYTF
cdr3_nt: TGCAGTGCTAGCCCTCTACAGGGGAGGCAGGGCTACACCTTC

v_call: TRBV12-3/TRBV12-4
clone_size: few
d_call: NA
j_call: TRBJ1-5
cdr3_aa: CASSFSGSNQPQHF
cdr3_nt: TGTGCCAGCAGTTTTTCCGGTAGCAATCAGCCCCAGCATTTT

v_call: TRBV20-1
clone_size: NA
d_call: NA
j_call: TRBJ2-1
cdr3_aa: CSASGGYNEQFF
cdr3_nt: TGCAGTGCTAGCGGGGGCTACAATGAGCAGTTCTTC

v_call: TRBV7-8
clone_size: many
d_call: NA
j_call: TRBJ2-7
cdr3_aa: CASSSLATYEQYF
cdr3_nt: TGTGCCAGCAGCTCACTCGCGACCTACGAGCAGTACTTC

v_call: TRBV5-6
clone_size: many
d_call: NA
j_call: TRBJ1-1
cdr3_aa: CASSFAGRLTEAFF
cdr3_nt: TGTGCCAGCAGCTTTGCTGGGAGGCTCACTGAAGCTTTCTTT

v_call: TRBV20-1
clone_size: many
d_call: NA
j_call: TRBJ1-2
cdr3_aa: CSASTLGNYGYTF
cdr3_nt: TGCAGTGCTAGTACCCTCGGGAACTATGGCTACACCTTC

v_call: TRBV5-1
clone_size: few
d_call: NA
j_call: TRBJ1-1
cdr3_aa: CASSLAFTGSTEAFF
cdr3_nt: TGCGCCAGCAGCTTGGCCTTCACAGGGAGCACTGAAGCTTTCTTT

v_call: TRBV5-4
clone_size: NA
d_call: NA
j_call: TRBJ2-3
cdr3_aa: CASTPGGPGPDTQYF
cdr3_nt: TGTGCCAGCACTCCTGGGGGGCCGGGACCAGATACGCAGTATTTT

v_call: TRBV11-2
clone_size: many
d_call: NA
j_call: TRBJ1-3
cdr3_aa: CASTRMGLSGNTIYF
cdr3_nt: TGTGCCAGCACCCGAATGGGACTGTCTGGAAACACCATATATTTT

v_call: TRBV7-9
clone_size: few
d_call: NA
j_call: TRBJ2-1
cdr3_aa: CASSLKTPNEQFF
cdr3_nt: TGTGCCAGCAGCTTAAAGACTCCGAATGAGCAGTTCTTC

v_call: TRBV5-1
clone_size: many
d_call: TRBD2
j_call: TRBJ2-3
cdr3_aa: CASSATGTSESDTQYF
cdr3_nt: TGCGCCAGCAGCGCCACCGGGACTAGCGAATCCGATACGCAGTATTTT

v_call: TRBV9
clone_size: many
d_call: TRBD1
j_call: TRBJ2-7
cdr3_aa: CASSVGTGSSYEQYF
cdr3_nt: TGTGCCAGCAGCGTTGGGACAGGGAGCTCCTACGAGCAGTACTTC

v_call: TRBV9
clone_size: few
d_call: NA
j_call: TRBJ1-2
cdr3_aa: CASSIGGSYGYTF
cdr3_nt: TGTGCCAGCAGCATCGGGGGCTCCTATGGCTACACCTTC

v_call: TRBV20-1
clone_size: NA
d_call: NA
j_call: TRBJ2-7
cdr3_aa: CSARDSSSFYEQYF
cdr3_nt: TGCAGTGCTAGAGATTCATCCTCTTTCTACGAGCAGTACTTC

v_call: TRBV2
clone_size: NA
d_call: TRBD2
j_call: TRBJ2-5
cdr3_aa: CASRTSVGTQYF
cdr3_nt: TGTGCCAGCCGGACTAGCGTAGGGACCCAGTACTTC

v_call: TRBV6-5
clone_size: few
d_call: NA
j_call: TRBJ1-6
cdr3_aa: CASSYSSVTPLHF
cdr3_nt: TGTGCCAGCAGTTACTCCTCCGTCACACCCCTCCACTTT

v_call: TRBV5-5
clone_size: many
d_call: NA
j_call: TRBJ1-4
cdr3_aa: CASTDPTAYNEKLFF
cdr3_nt: TGTGCCAGCACCGATCCGACAGCCTATAATGAAAAACTGTTTTTT

v_call: TRBV4-3
clone_size: many
d_call: NA
j_call: TRBJ1-5
cdr3_aa: CASSQRPAGDSNQPQHF
cdr3_nt: TGCGCCAGCAGCCAAAGACCGGCAGGGGACAGCAATCAGCCCCAGCATTTT

v_call: TRBV5-1
clone_size: many
d_call: NA
j_call: TRBJ2-1
cdr3_aa: CASSLGQREQFF
cdr3_nt: TGCGCCAGCAGCTTGGGGCAGCGTGAGCAGTTCTTC

v_call: TRBV28
clone_size: many
d_call: NA
j_call: TRBJ2-2
cdr3_aa: CASSFRLAWAANTGELFF
cdr3_nt: TGTGCCAGCAGTTTTAGGCTAGCATGGGCAGCGAACACCGGGGAGCTGTTTTTT

v_call: TRBV12-3/TRBV12-4
clone_size: many
d_call: TRBD1
j_call: TRBJ1-2
cdr3_aa: CASRPTGIYGYTF
cdr3_nt: TGTGCCAGCAGGCCGACAGGGATCTATGGCTACACCTTC

v_call: TRBV10-3
clone_size: many
d_call: TRBD1
j_call: TRBJ1-2
cdr3_aa: CAISDFRVDRGTYGYTF
cdr3_nt: TGTGCCATCAGTGATTTTCGGGTGGACAGGGGGACCTATGGCTACACCTTC

v_call: TRBV5-1
clone_size: NA
d_call: NA
j_call: TRBJ1-3
cdr3_aa: CASSLDQGRGNTIYF
cdr3_nt: TGCGCCAGCAGCTTGGACCAGGGACGAGGAAACACCATATATTTT

v_call: TRBV6-5
clone_size: many
d_call: NA
j_call: TRBJ1-6
cdr3_aa: CASSYSIRGRNSPLHF
cdr3_nt: TGTGCCAGCAGTTACTCGATTAGGGGTCGTAATTCACCCCTCCACTTT

v_call: TRBV6-2/TRBV6-3
clone_size: many
d_call: TRBD2
j_call: TRBJ2-1
cdr3_aa: CASSSLLSSGGGNEQFF
cdr3_nt: TGTGCCAGCAGTTCCTTGCTATCTAGCGGGGGGGGCAATGAGCAGTTCTTC

v_call: TRBV11-2
clone_size: NA
d_call: TRBD2
j_call: TRBJ2-7
cdr3_aa: CASSQTLASGGAYEQYF
cdr3_nt: TGTGCCAGCAGCCAGACCCTCGCTAGCGGGGGGGCCTACGAGCAGTACTTC

v_call: TRBV9
clone_size: many
d_call: NA
j_call: TRBJ2-5
cdr3_aa: CASSVDNGVGGETQYF
cdr3_nt: TGTGCCAGCAGCGTAGATAACGGGGTGGGAGGAGAGACCCAGTACTTC

v_call: TRBV27
clone_size: NA
d_call: NA
j_call: TRBJ2-3
cdr3_aa: CASSRAGLAQYF
cdr3_nt: TGTGCCAGCAGCCGCGCCGGACTCGCGCAGTATTTT

v_call: TRBV5-1
clone_size: few
d_call: TRBD1
j_call: TRBJ2-7
cdr3_aa: CASSWIQGSRYEQYF
cdr3_nt: TGCGCCAGCAGCTGGATACAGGGGTCCCGGTACGAGCAGTACTTC

v_call: TRBV18
clone_size: NA
d_call: NA
j_call: TRBJ1-1
cdr3_aa: CASSPTGAMNTEAFF
cdr3_nt: TGTGCCAGCTCCCCAACGGGGGCCATGAACACTGAAGCTTTCTTT

v_call: TRBV9
clone_size: NA
d_call: NA
j_call: TRBJ2-5
cdr3_aa: CASSVGLLETQYF
cdr3_nt: TGTGCCAGCAGCGTAGGGTTATTGGAGACCCAGTACTTC

v_call: TRBV12-3/TRBV12-4
clone_size: many
d_call: NA
j_call: TRBJ2-4
cdr3_aa: CASSFDGTKNIQYF
cdr3_nt: TGTGCCAGCAGTTTTGATGGTACCAAAAACATTCAGTACTTC

v_call: TRBV7-3
clone_size: many
d_call: NA
j_call: TRBJ2-6
cdr3_aa: CASRPRPSGANVLTF
cdr3_nt: TGTGCCAGCAGGCCGAGACCCTCTGGGGCCAACGTCCTGACTTTC

v_call: TRBV6-6
clone_size: NA
d_call: NA
j_call: TRBJ2-3
cdr3_aa: CATLQGQRGTDTQYF
cdr3_nt: TGTGCCACCTTACAGGGCCAAAGGGGCACAGATACGCAGTATTTT

v_call: TRBV19
clone_size: many
d_call: TRBD1
j_call: TRBJ2-7
cdr3_aa: CASRRTTGSDEQYF
cdr3_nt: TGTGCCAGTAGGAGGACGACAGGGTCCGACGAGCAGTACTTC

v_call: TRBV28
clone_size: few
d_call: TRBD1
j_call: TRBJ1-1
cdr3_aa: CAAGTGGTEAFF
cdr3_nt: TGTGCCGCCGGGACAGGGGGAACTGAAGCTTTCTTT

v_call: TRBV29-1
clone_size: few
d_call: TRBD1
j_call: TRBJ2-7
cdr3_aa: CSCGTGGPYEQYF
cdr3_nt: TGCAGCTGCGGGACAGGGGGCCCGTACGAGCAGTACTTC

v_call: TRBV5-1
clone_size: many
d_call: NA
j_call: TRBJ2-5
cdr3_aa: CASSGAPETQYF
cdr3_nt: TGCGCCAGCAGTGGGGCCCCAGAGACCCAGTACTTC

v_call: TRBV6-2/TRBV6-3
clone_size: NA
d_call: NA
j_call: TRBJ2-2
cdr3_aa: CASSQQDREMWTGELFF
cdr3_nt: TGTGCCAGCAGTCAACAGGACCGTGAGATGTGGACCGGGGAGCTGTTTTTT

v_call: TRBV5-1
clone_size: few
d_call: NA
j_call: TRBJ1-1
cdr3_aa: CASSLDGRGTEAFF
cdr3_nt: TGCGCCAGCAGCTTGGACGGAAGGGGCACTGAAGCTTTCTTT

v_call: TRBV7-2
clone_size: many
d_call: NA
j_call: TRBJ2-3
cdr3_aa: CASSPVAGIVGTDTQYF
cdr3_nt: TGTGCCAGCAGCCCCGTCGCGGGGATTGTGGGCACAGATACGCAGTATTTT

v_call: TRBV6-5
clone_size: many
d_call: NA
j_call: TRBJ2-5
cdr3_aa: CASSYDLETQYF
cdr3_nt: TGTGCCAGCAGTTACGACCTTGAGACCCAGTACTTC

v_call: TRBV12-3/TRBV12-4
clone_size: medium-sized
d_call: TRBD1
j_call: TRBJ1-5
cdr3_aa: CASRRQGNRLDQPQHF
cdr3_nt: TGTGCCAGCAGGCGACAGGGGAACCGTCTCGATCAGCCCCAGCATTTT

v_call: TRBV7-3
clone_size: few
d_call: TRBD2
j_call: TRBJ2-1
cdr3_aa: CASSLTQSGDKFF
cdr3_nt: TGTGCCAGCAGCTTAACCCAAAGCGGGGATAAATTCTTC

v_call: TRBV4-3
clone_size: many
d_call: NA
j_call: TRBJ1-5
cdr3_aa: CASSQEAGVWQHF
cdr3_nt: TGCGCCAGCAGCCAAGAAGCAGGGGTTTGGCAGCATTTT

v_call: TRBV5-1
clone_size: many
d_call: TRBD1
j_call: TRBJ2-7
cdr3_aa: CASSLEGASYEQYF
cdr3_nt: TGCGCCAGCAGCTTGGAGGGGGCATCCTACGAGCAGTACTTC

v_call: TRBV7-2
clone_size: NA
d_call: NA
j_call: TRBJ2-7
cdr3_aa: CASSLTGTLPYEQYF
cdr3_nt: TGTGCCAGCAGCTTAACCGGGACGTTGCCCTACGAGCAGTACTTC

v_call: TRBV10-2
clone_size: many
d_call: TRBD1
j_call: TRBJ1-5
cdr3_aa: CASRPGQGYQPQHF
cdr3_nt: TGCGCCAGCAGGCCCGGACAGGGGTATCAGCCCCAGCATTTT